Below, 2 T cell receptor beta chains from the same sample are listed, as sequenced in a study of blood T cell repertoires in COVID-19. Assay used: immunoSEQ multiplex PCR; TCRdb lists only in-frame clones, some missing. The data show over 150,000 clones, approximately 86% seen once. Sequencing input: peripheral blood. The source of these receptors is an elderly woman with active or convalescent COVID-19.

This chain links TRBV9 with TRBJ2-3; 13 nucleotides line up with TRBD2. CDR1 SGDLS and CDR2 YYNGEE come from the germline V gene. V gave up 7 bases and J gave up 2 bases; unmatched junction bases: 4. The CDR3 is made up of 15 amino acids. The CDR3 loop is CASRTSGSPTDTQYF. The CDR3 region has the DNA TGTGCCAGCCGGACTAGCGGGAGCCCCACAGATACGCAGTATTTT.

The V gene is TRBV15, the J gene TRBJ1-2; D not certain. Germline V gene data show CDR1 as LNHNV and CDR2 as YYDKDF (reference sequence). V lost 0 bases to trimming and J lost 6 bases, with 8 bases between them. The CDR3 loop spans 13 amino acids. The CDR3 coding sequence is TGTGCCACCAGCAGAGATCCCGGGGATGGCTACACCTTC. It translates to CATSRDPGDGYTF.